This T cell receptor (beta chain) was captured in a study of CD8+CD57+ T cells in acquired aplastic anemia. Study as a whole: The DNA of sorted CD4+ and CD8+ cells averaged roughly 3 ug. Healthy-donor CD4+ cells averaged around 10 million reads. Overall study results and limits: Around 30 sequences, all CD8+ CDR3, were shared between patients and controls.

Investigators profiled TCR beta VDJ and CDR3 from genomic DNA template. From the reads, TCRdb called clonotypes with MiXCR, one entry per CDR3 protein. The repertoire consists of hundreds of thousands of distinct CDR3 sequences, with around 72% occurring once and the leading ten covering around 4%. For this clonotype: Its antigen is not known. In this CDR3 the conserved last residue, phenylalanine or tryptophan, is missing, so a read error is likely. Because the CDR3's place on the DNA is in doubt, the DNA is left out and the CDR3 is given as listed by TCRdb.

Sequencing was done on a sample of sorted CD4+, CD8+, or CD8+CD57+ T cells (not recorded which) from PBMCs. The source is a human donor in good health, serving as a control.

CDR3 sequence: CAIRMPEMDTESFY. This chain uses TRBV10-3 with TRBJ1-1. From its first to its last residue, the CDR3 has 14 amino acids. In germline, CDR1 is ENHRY, CDR2 SYGVKD.